This T cell receptor (beta chain) was profiled in a study of blood T cell repertoires in COVID-19. Study summary: Researchers got acute and convalescent COVID-19 samples from the United States, Italy and Spain. From T cells, B-cell-depleted T cells, or PBMCs came the material, which was cDNA or gDNA.

In germline, CDR1 is MNHEY, CDR2 SVGAGI. V dropped 2 bases and J dropped 10; count of bases not matched to a gene: 4. The length of the CDR3 is 12 residues. This clone was recorded a few times. In the study's own analysis: Estimates of nucleated cell counts were drawn from the amplification of reference gene primers. Some clones are missing from TCRdb's copy, which holds only in-frame ones; the method was immunoSEQ multiplex PCR. V and J calls and clone size are those listed in that table; D and trimming were worked out from the DNA. The sample shows tens of thousands of clones, less than 85% of them seen only once.

Material for sequencing was peripheral blood. The gene calls are TRBV6-5 and TRBJ1-1, with 7 bases matching TRBD1. This sequence originates from a man between 60 and 75 years old with acute or convalescent COVID-19. This chain's CDR3 is CASSYRTGPAFF. The CDR3 nucleotides are TGTGCCAGCAGTTACCGGACAGGACCAGCTTTCTTT.